This T cell receptor (beta chain) was captured in a study of shared clonotypes between healthy human individuals. TCRdb's table, derived via immunoSEQ multiplex PCR, lists solely in-frame clones and lacks some. The table shows about 1 million clones, with around 76% occurring only once. This receptor was obtained from a man aged 18 to 35 in good health. The sequenced sample consisted of memory CD4+ T cells sorted from blood. Indicated subset: CD45RA-negative fraction.

The CDR3 sequence is CAGRSGTLGYTF. The CDR3 DNA is TGTGCCGGACGCTCTGGTACACTGGGCTACACCTTC. V gene TRBV28 combines with J gene TRBJ1-2; D not certain. This CDR3 comprises 12 residues. V lost 11 bases to trimming and J lost 8 bases, with 18 bases between them. Germline V CDR1 and CDR2: MDHEN, SYDVKM.